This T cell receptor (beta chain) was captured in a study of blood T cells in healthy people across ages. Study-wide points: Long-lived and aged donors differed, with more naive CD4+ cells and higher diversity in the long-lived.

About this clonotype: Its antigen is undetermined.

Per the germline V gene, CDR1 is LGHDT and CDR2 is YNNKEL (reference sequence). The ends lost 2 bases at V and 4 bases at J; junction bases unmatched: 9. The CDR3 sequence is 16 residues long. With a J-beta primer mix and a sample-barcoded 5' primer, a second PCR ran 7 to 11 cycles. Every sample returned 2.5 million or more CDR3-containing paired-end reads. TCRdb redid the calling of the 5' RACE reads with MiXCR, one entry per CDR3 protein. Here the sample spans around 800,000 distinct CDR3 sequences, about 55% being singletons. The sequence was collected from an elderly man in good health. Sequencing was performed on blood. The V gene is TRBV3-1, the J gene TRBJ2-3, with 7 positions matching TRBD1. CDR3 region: CASSQRTTGIADTQYF. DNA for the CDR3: TGTGCCAGCAGCCAACGAACGACAGGGATCGCAGATACGCAGTATTTT.